The present entry profiles one T cell receptor (beta chain) with its context. It lacks a known antigen. Per-base qualities were not stored, and no clone one base away is much larger. This specimen comes from a study of T cell responses to AZD1222 COVID-19 vaccine (dated by TCRdb to about 2021). Background on the whole study: AZD1222 recipients with second doses at about 4 weeks or about 12 weeks were pooled, because spike-specific TCR depth and breadth did not differ between schedules. Trial participants were enrolled by age into 18-55, 56-69 and 70-plus year subgroups, with roughly 160, 29 and 62 TCR-sequenced participants respectively. TCR sequencing was performed for 230 to 250 trial participants, of whom some 200 were given two doses of AZD1222 and some 26 were given two doses of MenACWY control vaccine.

Broad study findings and their caveats: Most participants were white British and females outnumbered males, and the authors suggested that clonal diversity may have been underestimated. Because no day 14 peak-response samples were available, the repertoires could be characterized only after the peak T cell response. The 56-69-year group was small, and its depth increase did not reach significance, likely because of low power. After two AZD1222 doses, spike-specific TCR breadth and depth were significantly higher than at day 0 and than in MenACWY recipients. Conclusions about previously exposed vaccinees are limited, since just a handful of AZD1222 recipients were seropositive for SARS-CoV-2 at baseline. Reportedly, close to half of the unique spike-specific TCRs recognized epitopes lying outside the regions that are mutated in the B.1.351 and B.1.1.7 variants. Vaccine-associated CD4 TCRs spanned the whole spike protein, with dominant responses in regions 160-218 and 743-854.

The CDR3 regions of human TCRbeta chains were analyzed by immunosequencing. The source study handled its data this way. Repertoire TCRs were checked for matches against a reference library of SARS-CoV-2-specific TCRs that had been generated using the MIRA antigen-specificity platform. Breadth meant the fraction of unique TCRs that were SARS-CoV-2-associated, whereas depth meant the fraction of total T cells that were SARS-CoV-2-associated. Each spike-specific TCR was assigned to its reactive spike region and to a CD4 or CD8 class using the MIRA data. Log10-transformed breadth and depth values were compared by one-way ANOVA with Sidak's multiple comparisons tests. This is the immuneACCESS table as TCRdb keeps it, with only in-frame sequences that have V and J called. A part of the clones is gone; compared with another copy, unresolved V genes explain less than half, and the rest is unexplained. That table supplies the V and J calls and clone size; D and trimming were determined from the DNA. Recorded for this sample are more than 100,000 clones; about 85% of them occurred a single time. The ten biggest clones cover 6.2% of the sample.

In the paper's terms, the time point label means: baseline before first vaccination. Vaccinee samples were obtained from the UK trials COV001 and COV002, which included a single-blind randomized controlled phase 2/3 trial of AZD1222 (ChAdOx1 nCoV-19) in healthy adults. For TCRbeta chain sequencing, PBMC samples were collected from trial participants at day 0 and at day 28 after the second dose. The specimen comprised peripheral blood, sampled on day 0 of AZD1222 vaccination. The sequence derives from an adult in good health.

The DNA sequence is as follows: TGTGCCAGCAGCCACCCGAGAGGCACAGATACGCAGTATTTT. The encoded protein is CASSHPRGTDTQYF. Recombination joined TRBV14 with TRBJ2-3; no confident D gene assignment can be made. CDR1 SGHDN and CDR2 FVKESK were looked up in the germline V gene. The CDR3 holds 14 amino acids from the cysteine to the phenylalanine. Only CDR3 DNA is held: 42 bases, read in frame from base 1. Deletion took 3 bases off V and 1 base off J, with a span of 8 bases between the germline ends.